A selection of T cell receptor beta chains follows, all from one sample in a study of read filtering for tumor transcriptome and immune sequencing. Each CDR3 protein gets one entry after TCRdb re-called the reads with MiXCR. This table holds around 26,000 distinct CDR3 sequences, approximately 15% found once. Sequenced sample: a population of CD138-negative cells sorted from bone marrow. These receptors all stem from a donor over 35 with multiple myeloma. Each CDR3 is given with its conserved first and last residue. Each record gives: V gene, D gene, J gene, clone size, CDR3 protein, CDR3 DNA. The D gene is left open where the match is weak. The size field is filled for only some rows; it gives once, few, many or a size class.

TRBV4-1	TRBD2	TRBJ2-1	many	CASSLTRLAGGYNEQFF	TGCGCCAGCAGCCTCACGCGACTAGCGGGCGGCTACAATGAGCAGTTCTTC
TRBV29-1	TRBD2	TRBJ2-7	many	CSALGGVNYEQYF	TGCAGCGCCCTGGGGGGGGTCAACTACGAGCAGTACTTC
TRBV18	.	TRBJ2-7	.	CASSRGTLYEQYF	TGTGCCAGCTCACGAGGGACCCTCTACGAGCAGTACTTC
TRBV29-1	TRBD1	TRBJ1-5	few	CSVSTGTGNQPQHF	TGCAGCGTTTCCACCGGGACAGGCAATCAGCCCCAGCATTTT
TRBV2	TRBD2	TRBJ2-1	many	CASSAREGLNEQFF	TGTGCCAGCAGTGCGCGGGAGGGCCTCAATGAGCAGTTCTTC
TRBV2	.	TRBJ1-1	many	CASRLQWNTEAFF	TGTGCCAGCAGACTACAGTGGAACACTGAAGCTTTCTTT
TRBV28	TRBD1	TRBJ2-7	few	CASTHRTGEQYF	TGTGCCAGCACCCACCGGACAGGCGAGCAGTACTTC
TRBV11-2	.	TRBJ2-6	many	CASSLDPFHRGMSSGANVLTF	TGTGCCAGCAGCTTAGACCCATTTCATCGAGGGATGAGCTCTGGGGCCAACGTCCTGACTTTC
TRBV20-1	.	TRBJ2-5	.	CSASSGVKETQYF	TGCAGTGCTAGTTCCGGGGTGAAGGAGACCCAGTACTTC
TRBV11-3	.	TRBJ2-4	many	CASSLAKNIQYF	TGTGCCAGCAGCCTAGCCAAAAACATTCAGTACTTC
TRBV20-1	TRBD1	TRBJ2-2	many	CSARELDRGNTGELFF	TGCAGTGCTAGAGAACTGGACAGGGGTAACACCGGGGAGCTGTTTTTT
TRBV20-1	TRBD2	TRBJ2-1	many	CSARLRSGSYNEQFF	TGCAGTGCTAGACTTCGGAGCGGGAGCTACAATGAGCAGTTCTTC
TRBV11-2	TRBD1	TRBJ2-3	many	CASSFNVGTADTQYF	TGTGCCAGCAGCTTTAATGTTGGGACAGCAGATACGCAGTATTTT
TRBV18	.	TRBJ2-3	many	CASSPPASATDTQYF	TGTGCCAGCTCACCTCCGGCTAGCGCCACAGATACGCAGTATTTT
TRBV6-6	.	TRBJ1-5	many	CASSYHRGNQPQHF	TGTGCCAGCAGTTATCACAGGGGCAATCAGCCCCAGCATTTT
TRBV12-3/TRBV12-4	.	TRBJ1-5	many	CASSPGLSNQPQHF	TGTGCCAGCAGTCCCGGGTTGAGCAATCAGCCCCAGCATTTT
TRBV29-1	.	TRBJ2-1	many	CSHSGLSNEQFF	TGCAGCCATTCGGGACTCTCCAATGAGCAGTTCTTC
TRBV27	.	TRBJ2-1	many	CASSLSRLINEQFF	TGTGCCAGCAGTTTATCGAGGTTGATCAATGAGCAGTTCTTC
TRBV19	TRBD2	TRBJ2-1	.	CASKGLAGGLTSYNEQFF	TGTGCCAGTAAGGGACTAGCGGGAGGCCTCACATCCTACAATGAGCAGTTCTTC
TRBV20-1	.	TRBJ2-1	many	CSAATSYNEQFF	TGCAGTGCTGCGACCTCCTACAATGAGCAGTTCTTC
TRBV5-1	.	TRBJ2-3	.	CASSNTDTQYF	TGCGCCAGCAGCAACACAGATACGCAGTATTTT
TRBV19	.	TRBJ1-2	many	CASTPPGGLRGYTF	TGTGCCAGTACCCCTCCCGGGGGTTTGAGGGGCTACACCTTC
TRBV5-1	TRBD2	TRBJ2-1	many	CASTSTSGHNNEQFF	TGCGCCAGCACCAGCACTAGCGGGCACAACAATGAGCAGTTCTTC
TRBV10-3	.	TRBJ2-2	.	CAIRDSPNTGELFF	TGTGCCATCAGGGACAGTCCGAACACCGGGGAGCTGTTTTTT
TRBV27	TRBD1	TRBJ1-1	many	CAVQGARGTEAFF	TGTGCCGTTCAGGGGGCGCGAGGCACTGAAGCTTTCTTT
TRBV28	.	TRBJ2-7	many	CASSLGAPPEQYF	TGTGCCAGCAGTTTAGGAGCCCCCCCCGAGCAGTACTTC
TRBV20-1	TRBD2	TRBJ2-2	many	CSARSGGSGTGELFF	TGCAGTGCTAGATCGGGGGGATCGGGCACCGGGGAGCTGTTTTTT
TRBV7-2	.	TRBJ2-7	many	CASSPPYEQYF	TGTGCCAGCAGCCCCCCCTACGAGCAGTACTTC